What follows are 15 T cell receptor beta chains derived from one specimen sequenced in a study of T-cell reconstitution after alpha-beta-depleted transplantation in children. As it was prepared, the TCRbeta library received unique molecular identifiers. Each CDR3 protein is one row after TCRdb ran MiXCR on the PCR reads. This sample has approximately 400,000 distinct CDR3 sequences, with roughly 15% found just once. This specimen consisted of PBMCs, mostly from graft donor cells, obtained 360 days after TCRalphabeta/CD19-depleted stem cell transplant. The source is a boy younger than two who had a stem cell transplant for Wiskott-Aldrich syndrome, so the T cells may come from the graft donor.

V and J are TRBV12-3 or TRBV12-4 and TRBJ2-1; the D gene is possibly TRBD2 (6 bases). The CDR3 loop spans 14 amino acids. V was cut by 9 bases and J by 5 bases, with 17 bases left in between. DNA for the CDR3: TGTGCCAGTCGCCGCGGGGACTCGAACAATGAGCAGTTCTTC. It specifies CASRRGDSNNEQFF.

In this sample, this clonotype turned up a few times. The chain employs TRBV7-2 and TRBJ2-7, with D hard to call. The V gene's germline CDR1 is SGHTA and CDR2 FQGNSA. The CDR3 is made up of 13 amino acids. The V end lost 3 bases, the J end lost 2 bases, and 8 bases lay between the germline ends. The CDR3 is CASSFASTYEQYF. CDR3 coding DNA: TGTGCCAGCAGCTTTGCTTCGACCTACGAGCAGTACTTC.

This clonotype appeared a few times. V gene TRBV15 combines with J gene TRBJ2-7; D is undetermined. Germline V gives CDR1 LNHNV, CDR2 YYDKDF (reference sequence). V dropped 0 bases and J dropped 2 bases, with 14 bases sitting between them. CDR3 length: 16 residues. The CDR3 region is CATSRDVGMSTYEQYF. In DNA, the CDR3 is TGTGCCACCAGCAGAGATGTTGGGATGTCAACCTACGAGCAGTACTTC.

The genes are TRBV11-3 and TRBJ2-7; 11 nucleotides agree with TRBD2. The germline CDR1 and CDR2 sequences are SGHNT and YENEEA. The CDR3 extends over 15 amino acids. J was trimmed by 0 bases and V by 5 bases; bases with no gene match: 3. The CDR3 protein is CASSRTSGFSYEQYF. Here the CDR3 DNA reads TGTGCCAGCAGCCGGACTAGCGGGTTCTCCTACGAGCAGTACTTC.

The V call is TRBV24-1, the J call TRBJ2-5, with 8 bases identical to TRBD1. Germline V gives CDR1 KGHDR, CDR2 SFDVKD. The CDR3 is 15 residues long. V shed 4 bases and J 5 bases; nucleotides not matched to a gene: 8. CDR3 amino acids: CATSDPDRDGETQYF. DNA of the CDR3: TGTGCCACCAGTGACCCGGACAGGGACGGGGAGACCCAGTACTTC.

This clonotype showed up just a few times. The rearrangement uses TRBV9 and TRBJ2-7, with 8 bases aligning to TRBD1. Looked up from germline, CDR1 is SGDLS and CDR2 is YYNGEE. This CDR3 has 15 residues. With 2 bases clipped from V and 1 base from J, the junction kept 5 bases outside the gene matches. This CDR3 reads CASSVSWDRSYEQYF. The CDR3 DNA sequence: TGTGCCAGCAGCGTCTCCTGGGACAGGTCCTACGAGCAGTACTTC.

V usage is TRBV4-1 and J usage is TRBJ2-5; D might be TRBD1 or TRBD2, each matching 5 bases. The germline V gene encodes CDR1 MGHRA and CDR2 YSYEKL. Trimming removed 2 bases at V and 3 bases at J, with 16 bases between. There are 16 residues in the CDR3. The CDR3 DNA reads as TGCGCCAGCAGCCAAACCTTTTTGGGGGTTAAAGAGACCCAGTACTTC. Its translation: CASSQTFLGVKETQYF.

The chain uses TRBV5-5 and TRBJ2-1; tentatively, D is TRBD2 (6 bases). Germline V CDR1 and CDR2: SGHKS, YYEKEE (reference sequence). Trimming removed 0 bases at V and 3 bases at J, with 13 bases between. There are 16 residues in the CDR3. For the CDR3, the DNA is TGTGCCAGCAGCTTGGTGGGGGGAGTGCTCTACAATGAGCAGTTCTTC. As protein: CASSLVGGVLYNEQFF.

The J gene is TRBJ2-5, the V gene TRBV2; 13 nucleotides align to TRBD2. Germline V gives CDR1 SNHLY, CDR2 FYNNEI. J was trimmed by 4 bases and V by 3 bases; bases with no gene match: 2. CDR3 size: 15 residues. This chain's CDR3 is CASSERTSGGETQYF. The CDR3 nucleotides read TGTGCCAGCAGTGAGAGGACTAGCGGGGGAGAGACCCAGTACTTC.

The CDR3 sequence: CASSLNWRAGANVLTF. The DNA for the CDR3 is TGTGCCAGCAGCTTAAATTGGCGGGCTGGGGCCAACGTCCTGACTTTC. The rearrangement uses TRBV7-9 and TRBJ2-6; D possibly corresponds to TRBD2 (5 bases). Germline CDR1 SEHNR, CDR2 FQNEAQ (reference sequence). The CDR3 is made up of 16 amino acids. V gave up 2 bases and J gave up 2 bases, with 10 bases separating them.

This chain connects TRBV2 to TRBJ2-7; either TRBD1 or TRBD2 may fit D (5 bases each). Trimming took 3 bases from V and 3 from J, leaving 12 bases between them. This CDR3 region has 14 residues. CDR1 and CDR2 (germline): SNHLY, FYNNEI. The CDR3 region is CASSDWGKGYEQYF. The DNA of the CDR3 is TGTGCCAGCAGTGATTGGGGGAAGGGCTACGAGCAGTACTTC.

V usage is TRBV4-2 and J usage is TRBJ1-1, with 7 bases identical to TRBD1. This CDR3 contains 13 residues. Germline trimming cut 4 bases from V and 4 bases from J; bases unmatched to any gene: 3. The V gene's germline CDR1 is LGHNA and CDR2 YNFKEQ. The chain's CDR3 is CASSPAGGTEAFF. In nucleotides, the CDR3 is TGTGCCAGCAGCCCGGCAGGGGGCACTGAAGCTTTCTTT.

This clonotype was counted between two and nine times. The V and J genes are TRBV20-1 and TRBJ2-2; 9 bases align to TRBD2. J gave up 1 base and V 3 bases, and 3 bases lay outside the gene matches. This CDR3 region has 15 residues. Looked up from germline, CDR1 is DFQATT and CDR2 is SNEGSKA (reference sequence). CDR3 loop: CSARRLAENTGELFF. The CDR3, as DNA: TGCAGTGCTAGGAGACTAGCGGAGAACACCGGGGAGCTGTTTTTT.

The chain couples TRBV2 to TRBJ2-1, with TRBD2 identical over 7 bases. J was trimmed by 0 bases and V by 2 bases; bases with no gene match: 1. The CDR3 loop spans 15 amino acids. Germline V gene sequence: CDR1 SNHLY, CDR2 FYNNEI. For the CDR3, the DNA is TGTGCCAGCAGTGAATGGGGGGGCTCCTACAATGAGCAGTTCTTC. Translated, it gives CASSEWGGSYNEQFF. Full variable domain (rest looked up from reference TRBV2 and TRBJ2-1): EPEVTQTPSHQVTQMGQEVILRCVPISNHLYFYWYRQILGQKVEFLVSFYNNEISEKSEIFDDQFSVERPDGSNFTLKIRSTKLEDSAMYFCASSEWGGSYNEQFFGPGTRLTVL.

This clonotype was picked up many times. The chain carries TRBV29-1 and TRBJ2-1; possible D gene TRBD2, 5 bases. V was pared by 5 bases and J by 4 bases, with 15 bases between. The CDR3 loop spans 14 amino acids. Germline lookup yields CDR1 SQVTM and CDR2 ANQGSEA. This CDR3 is CSVRPGLLYNEQFF. In DNA, the CDR3 is TGCAGCGTTCGCCCCGGACTTCTTTACAATGAGCAGTTCTTC.